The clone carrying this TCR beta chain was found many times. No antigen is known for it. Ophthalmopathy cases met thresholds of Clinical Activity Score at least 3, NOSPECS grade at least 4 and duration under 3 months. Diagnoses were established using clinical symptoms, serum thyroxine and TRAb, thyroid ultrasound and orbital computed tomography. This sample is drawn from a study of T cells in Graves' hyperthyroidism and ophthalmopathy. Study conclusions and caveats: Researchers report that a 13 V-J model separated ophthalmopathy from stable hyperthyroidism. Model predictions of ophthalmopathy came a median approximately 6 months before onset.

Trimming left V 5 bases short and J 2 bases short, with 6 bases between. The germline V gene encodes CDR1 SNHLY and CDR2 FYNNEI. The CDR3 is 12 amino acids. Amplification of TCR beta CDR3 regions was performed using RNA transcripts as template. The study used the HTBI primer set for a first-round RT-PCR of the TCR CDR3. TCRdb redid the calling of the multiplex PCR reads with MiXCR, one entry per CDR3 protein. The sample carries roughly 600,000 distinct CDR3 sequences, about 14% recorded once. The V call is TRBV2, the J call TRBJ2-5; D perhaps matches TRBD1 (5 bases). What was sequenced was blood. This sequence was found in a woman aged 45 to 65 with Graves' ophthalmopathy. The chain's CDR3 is CASSWTQETQYF. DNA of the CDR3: TGTGCCAGCAGTTGGACACAAGAGACCCAGTACTTC.